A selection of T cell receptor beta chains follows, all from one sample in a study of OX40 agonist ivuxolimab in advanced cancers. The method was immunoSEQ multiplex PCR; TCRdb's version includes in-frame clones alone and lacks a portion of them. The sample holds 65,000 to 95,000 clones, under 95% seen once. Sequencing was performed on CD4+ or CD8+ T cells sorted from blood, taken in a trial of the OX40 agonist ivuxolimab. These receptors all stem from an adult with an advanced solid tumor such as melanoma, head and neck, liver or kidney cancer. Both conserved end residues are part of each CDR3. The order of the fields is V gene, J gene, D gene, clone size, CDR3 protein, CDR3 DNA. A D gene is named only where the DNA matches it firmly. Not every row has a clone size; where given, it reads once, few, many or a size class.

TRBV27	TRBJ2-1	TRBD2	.	CASSYLPGLAGASSYNEQFF	TGTGCCAGCAGTTACCTCCCGGGACTAGCGGGGGCCTCCTCCTACAATGAGCAGTTCTTC
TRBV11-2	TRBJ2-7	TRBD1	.	CASSRSKWTGGYEQYF	TGTGCCAGCAGCCGCAGTAAATGGACAGGGGGCTACGAGCAGTACTTC
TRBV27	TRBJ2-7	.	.	CASRGGSYEQYF	TGTGCCAGCAGGGGTGGCTCCTACGAGCAGTACTTC
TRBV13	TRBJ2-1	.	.	CASSFDPYNEQFF	TGTGCCAGCAGCTTCGACCCCTACAATGAGCAGTTCTTC
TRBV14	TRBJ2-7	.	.	CASSQGGLTYEQYF	TGTGCCAGCAGCCAAGGGGGTCTTACCTACGAGCAGTACTTC
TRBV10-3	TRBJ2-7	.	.	CAISEGRSYEQYF	TGTGCCATCAGTGAGGGCAGGAGTTACGAGCAGTACTTC
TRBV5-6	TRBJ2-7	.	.	CASSWGVSATYEQYF	TGTGCCAGCAGCTGGGGGGTTTCCGCAACCTACGAGCAGTACTTC
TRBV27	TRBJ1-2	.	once	CASSPGNRGYTF	TGTGCCAGCAGCCCAGGGAACCGCGGCTACACCTTC
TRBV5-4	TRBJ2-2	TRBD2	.	CATRLAGGPGELFF	TGTGCCACCAGACTAGCGGGGGGGCCCGGGGAGCTGTTTTTT
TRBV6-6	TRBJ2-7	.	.	CASSYSGDSYEQYF	TGTGCCAGCAGTTACTCCGGGGACTCCTACGAGCAGTACTTC
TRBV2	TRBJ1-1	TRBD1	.	CASSSTGTVLNTEAFF	TGTGCCAGCAGCAGTACCGGGACAGTGCTGAACACTGAAGCTTTCTTT
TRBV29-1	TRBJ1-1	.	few	CSVTRGFEAFF	TGCAGCGTCACTCGGGGCTTTGAAGCTTTCTTT